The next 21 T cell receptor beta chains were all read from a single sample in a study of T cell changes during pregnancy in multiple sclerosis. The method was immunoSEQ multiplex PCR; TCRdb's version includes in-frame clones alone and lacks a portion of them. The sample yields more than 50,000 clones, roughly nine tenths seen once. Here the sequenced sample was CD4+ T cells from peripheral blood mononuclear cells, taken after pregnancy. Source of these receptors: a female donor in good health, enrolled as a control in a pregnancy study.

The CDR3, as DNA: TGCGCCAGCAGCTTAGGGGGAGCCCAAGAGACCCAGTACTTC. Translating gives CASSLGGAQETQYF. The chain joins TRBV5-1 to TRBJ2-5; D may be TRBD1 (6 bases). V lost 2 bases and J 1 base, leaving 9 bases between the germline ends. The CDR3 has 14 residues. Per the germline V gene, CDR1 is SGHRS and CDR2 is YFSETQ.

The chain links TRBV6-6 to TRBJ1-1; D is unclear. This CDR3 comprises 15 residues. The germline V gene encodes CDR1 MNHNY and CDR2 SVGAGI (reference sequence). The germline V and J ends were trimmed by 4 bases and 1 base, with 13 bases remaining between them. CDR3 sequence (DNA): TGTGCCAGCAGTTCCCTAAGAGGGCCGAACACTGAAGCTTTCTTT. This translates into CASSSLRGPNTEAFF.

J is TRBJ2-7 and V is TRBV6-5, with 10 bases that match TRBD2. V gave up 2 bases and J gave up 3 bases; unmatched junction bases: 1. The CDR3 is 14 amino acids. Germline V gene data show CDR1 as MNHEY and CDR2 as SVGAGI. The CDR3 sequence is CASSYKRGGYEQYF. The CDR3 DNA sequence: TGTGCCAGCAGTTACAAGCGGGGGGGCTACGAGCAGTACTTC.

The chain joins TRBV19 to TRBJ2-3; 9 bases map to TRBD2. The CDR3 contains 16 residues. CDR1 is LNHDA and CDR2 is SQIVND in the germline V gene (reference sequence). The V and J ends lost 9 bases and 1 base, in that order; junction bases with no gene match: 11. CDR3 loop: CASMMWSSGGTDTQYF. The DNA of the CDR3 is TGTGCCAGCATGATGTGGTCTAGCGGGGGCACAGATACGCAGTATTTT.

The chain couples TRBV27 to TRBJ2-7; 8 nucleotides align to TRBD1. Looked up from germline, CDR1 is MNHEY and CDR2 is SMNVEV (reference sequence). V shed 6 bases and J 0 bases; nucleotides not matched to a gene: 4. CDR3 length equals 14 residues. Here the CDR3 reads CASRNRGASYEQYF. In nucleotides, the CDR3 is TGTGCCAGCAGGAACAGGGGGGCCTCCTACGAGCAGTACTTC.

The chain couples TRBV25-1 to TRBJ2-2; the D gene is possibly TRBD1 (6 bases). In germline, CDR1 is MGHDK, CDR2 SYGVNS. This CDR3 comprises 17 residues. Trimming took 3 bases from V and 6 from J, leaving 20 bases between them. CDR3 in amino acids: CASSDQGLRQDSGELFF. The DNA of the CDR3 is TGTGCCAGCAGTGATCAAGGGCTGAGACAGGATTCCGGGGAGCTGTTTTTT.

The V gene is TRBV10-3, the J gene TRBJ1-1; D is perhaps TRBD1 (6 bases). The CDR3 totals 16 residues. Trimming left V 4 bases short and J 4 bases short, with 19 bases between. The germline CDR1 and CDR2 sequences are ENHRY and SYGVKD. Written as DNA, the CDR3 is TGTGCCATCAGTGGGACAGCGGTGGGGTCGGGCACTGAAGCTTTCTTT. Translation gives CAISGTAVGSGTEAFF.

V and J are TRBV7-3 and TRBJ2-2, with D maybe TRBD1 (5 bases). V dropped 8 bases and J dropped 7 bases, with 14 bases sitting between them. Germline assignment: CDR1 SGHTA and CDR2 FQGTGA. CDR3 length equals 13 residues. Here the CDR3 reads CASQGPQHGELFF. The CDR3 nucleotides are TGTGCCAGCCAGGGCCCCCAGCACGGGGAGCTGTTTTTT.

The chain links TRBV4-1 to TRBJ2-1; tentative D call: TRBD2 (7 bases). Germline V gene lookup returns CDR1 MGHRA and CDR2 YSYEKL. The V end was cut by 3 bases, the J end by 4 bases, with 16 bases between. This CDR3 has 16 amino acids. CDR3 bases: TGCGCCAGCAGCCATGCAACAGGGCGGGGGTACAATGAGCAGTTCTTC. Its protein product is CASSHATGRGYNEQFF.

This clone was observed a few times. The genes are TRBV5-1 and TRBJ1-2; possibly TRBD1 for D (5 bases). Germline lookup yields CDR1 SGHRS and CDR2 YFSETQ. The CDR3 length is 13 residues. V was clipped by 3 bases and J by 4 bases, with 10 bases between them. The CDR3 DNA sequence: TGCGCCAGCAGCTCGGGGGGGATCTATGGCTACACCTTC. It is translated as CASSSGGIYGYTF.

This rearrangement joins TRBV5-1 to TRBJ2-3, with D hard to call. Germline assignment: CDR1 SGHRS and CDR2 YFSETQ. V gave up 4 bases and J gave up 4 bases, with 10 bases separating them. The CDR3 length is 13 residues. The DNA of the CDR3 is TGCGCCAGCAGCGTGGGCGGCGCAGATACGCAGTATTTT. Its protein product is CASSVGGADTQYF.

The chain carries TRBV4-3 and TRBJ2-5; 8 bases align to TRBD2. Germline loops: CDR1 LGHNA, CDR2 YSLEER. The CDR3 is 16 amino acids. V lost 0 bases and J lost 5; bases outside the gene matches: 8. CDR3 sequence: CASSQEIRGGGETQYF. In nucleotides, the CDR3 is TGCGCCAGCAGCCAAGAGATCCGGGGGGGCGGGGAGACCCAGTACTTC.

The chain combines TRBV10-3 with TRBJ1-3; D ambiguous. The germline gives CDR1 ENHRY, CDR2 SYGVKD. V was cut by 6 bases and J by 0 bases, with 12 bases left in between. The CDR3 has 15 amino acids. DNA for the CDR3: TGTGCCATCAGGGGCAACACGGACTCTGGAAACACCATATATTTT. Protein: CAIRGNTDSGNTIYF.

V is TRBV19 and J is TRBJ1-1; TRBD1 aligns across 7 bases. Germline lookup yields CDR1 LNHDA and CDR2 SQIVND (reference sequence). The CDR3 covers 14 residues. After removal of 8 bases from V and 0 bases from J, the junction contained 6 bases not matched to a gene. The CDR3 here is CASYSGGMNTEAFF. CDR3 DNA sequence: TGTGCCAGTTACTCAGGGGGAATGAACACTGAAGCTTTCTTT.

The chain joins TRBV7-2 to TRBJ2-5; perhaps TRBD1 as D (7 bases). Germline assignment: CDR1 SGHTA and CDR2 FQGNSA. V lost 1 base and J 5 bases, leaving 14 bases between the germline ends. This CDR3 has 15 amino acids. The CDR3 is CASSLDSRGTETQYF. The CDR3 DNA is TGTGCCAGCAGCTTAGATTCCAGGGGGACTGAGACCCAGTACTTC. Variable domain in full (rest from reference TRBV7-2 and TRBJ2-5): GAGVSQSPSNKVTEKGKDVELRCDPISGHTALYWYRQSLGQGLEFLIYFQGNSAPDKSGLPSDRFSAERTGGSVSTLTIQRTQQEDSAVYLCASSLDSRGTETQYFGPGTRLLVL.

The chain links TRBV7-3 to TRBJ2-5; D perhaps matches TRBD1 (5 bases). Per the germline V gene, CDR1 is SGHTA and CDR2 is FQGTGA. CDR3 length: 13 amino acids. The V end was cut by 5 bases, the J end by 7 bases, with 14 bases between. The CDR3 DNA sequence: TGTGCCAGCAGCATGACAGACAAGGGGACCCAGTACTTC. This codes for CASSMTDKGTQYF. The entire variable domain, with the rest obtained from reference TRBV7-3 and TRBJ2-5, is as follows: GAGVSQTPSNKVTEKGKYVELRCDPISGHTALYWYRQSLGQGPEFLIYFQGTGAADDSGLPNDRFFAVRPEGSVSTLKIQRTERGDSAVYLCASSMTDKGTQYFGPGTRLLVL.

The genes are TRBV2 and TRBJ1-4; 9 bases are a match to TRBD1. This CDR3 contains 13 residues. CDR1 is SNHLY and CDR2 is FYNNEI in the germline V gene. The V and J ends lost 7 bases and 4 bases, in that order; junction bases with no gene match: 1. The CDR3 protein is CASKGQGNEKLFF. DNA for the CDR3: TGTGCCAGCAAGGGACAGGGTAATGAAAAACTGTTTTTT.

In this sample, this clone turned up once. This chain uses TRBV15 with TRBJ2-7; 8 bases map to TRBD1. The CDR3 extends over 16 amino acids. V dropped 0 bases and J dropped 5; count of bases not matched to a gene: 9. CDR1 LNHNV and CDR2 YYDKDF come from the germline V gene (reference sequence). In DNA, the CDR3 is TGTGCCACCAGCAGAGATAGGGCAGGGGGCCTGAACGAGCAGTACTTC. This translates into CATSRDRAGGLNEQYF.

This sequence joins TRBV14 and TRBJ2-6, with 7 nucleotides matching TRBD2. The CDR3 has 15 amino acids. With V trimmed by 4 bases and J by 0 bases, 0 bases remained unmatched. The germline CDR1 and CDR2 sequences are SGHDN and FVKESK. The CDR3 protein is CASSRGGSGANVLTF. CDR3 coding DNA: TGTGCCAGCAGCCGGGGGGGCTCTGGGGCCAACGTCCTGACTTTC.

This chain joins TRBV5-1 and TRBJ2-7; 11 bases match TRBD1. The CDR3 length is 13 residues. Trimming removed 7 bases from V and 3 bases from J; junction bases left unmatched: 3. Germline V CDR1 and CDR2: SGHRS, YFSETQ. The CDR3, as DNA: TGCGCCAGCCGGGACAGGGGGTACTACGAGCAGTACTTC. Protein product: CASRDRGYYEQYF.

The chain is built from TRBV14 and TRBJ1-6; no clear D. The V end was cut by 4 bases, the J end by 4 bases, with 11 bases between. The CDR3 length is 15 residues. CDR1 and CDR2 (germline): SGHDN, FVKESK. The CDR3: CASSPDSRYNSPLHF. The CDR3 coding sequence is TGTGCCAGCAGCCCAGACTCGCGATATAATTCACCCCTCCACTTT.